The rows below give T cell receptor beta chains drawn from one sample of a study of OX40 agonist ivuxolimab in advanced cancers. Repertoires were generated with immunoSEQ multiplex PCR, while TCRdb's copy carries only in-frame clones and drops some. The sample shows about 83,000 clones, under 90% of them seen only once. The input for sequencing was CD4+ or CD8+ T cells sorted from blood, taken in a trial of the OX40 agonist ivuxolimab. These receptors all come from an adult with an advanced solid tumor such as melanoma, head and neck, liver or kidney cancer. Both conserved end residues are trimmed from each CDR3. The order of the fields is V gene, D gene, J gene, CDR3 protein. The D gene is left open where the match is weak.

>TRBV10-2|.|TRBJ2-7
ASSDGSSYEQY
>TRBV7-2|TRBD1|TRBJ2-2
ASPRFGQGDTGELF
>TRBV7-2|.|TRBJ2-2
ASSPLPTGELF
>TRBV30|.|TRBJ2-4
AWRTLAKNIQY
>TRBV5-6|.|TRBJ1-5
ASSLFWQPQH
>TRBV7-2|.|TRBJ1-3
ASSLDSSGNTIY
>TRBV7-8|.|TRBJ1-1
ASSLPTGNTEAF
>TRBV30|.|TRBJ2-3
AWSRTPLDTQY
>TRBV6-5|.|TRBJ2-5
ASSPGTQETQY
>TRBV7-2|.|TRBJ2-1
ASSSGRNNEQF
>TRBV23-1|TRBD1|TRBJ2-2
ASSRGGTGLGTGELF
>TRBV5-1|.|TRBJ2-7
ASSLAGQGYEQY
>TRBV7-9|.|TRBJ1-4
ASSSDRGSNEKLF
>TRBV9|.|TRBJ1-5
ASSVDLDQPQH
>TRBV5-4|.|TRBJ2-2
ASGMLNTGELF
>TRBV19|.|TRBJ1-5
ASSVGYSNQPQH
>TRBV30|.|TRBJ1-4
AWSVATNEKLF
>TRBV28|.|TRBJ1-4
ASSHLGLAVNEKLF
>TRBV7-2|TRBD2|TRBJ2-2
ASQTSGGPVGELF
>TRBV7-3|.|TRBJ1-5
ASSLDSNQPQH
>TRBV19|TRBD2|TRBJ2-2
ASSDRTSGGAGELF
>TRBV9|TRBD1|TRBJ2-1
ASSVAGQGIYNEQF
>TRBV7-9|TRBD2|TRBJ2-1
ASSLGGGLRVNEQF
>TRBV28|.|TRBJ1-3
ASSPSLGATIY
>TRBV6-5|.|TRBJ2-7
ASSYSWGSSYEQY
>TRBV30|TRBD2|TRBJ2-1
ALTSGGLYNEQF
>TRBV5-3|TRBD2|TRBJ2-3
ARSLFVGLAGGPGTDTQY
>TRBV5-1|TRBD1|.
ASSRGQDSSYEQY
>TRBV4-1|.|TRBJ1-6
ASSQVVAYNSPLH
>TRBV4-2|TRBD2|TRBJ2-3
ASSRTSGGYTDTQY
>TRBV9|.|TRBJ2-1
ASTPYAPGSYNEQF
>TRBV18|.|TRBJ2-1
ASSPPMGAEQF
>TRBV10-3|.|TRBJ2-2
AIGQMGGGTGELF
>TRBV9|.|TRBJ1-5
ASSVSSGGQPQH
>TRBV23-1|.|TRBJ1-5
ASGHRSLNQPQH
>TRBV11-1|TRBD2|TRBJ2-1
ASSLDDSGGDEQF
>TRBV5-1|TRBD1|TRBJ2-7
ASSLGQGGGEQY
>TRBV4-1|TRBD2|TRBJ2-5
ASSQDGLAGARETQY
>TRBV7-9|.|TRBJ2-2
ASRPRGGLTGELF
>TRBV11-3|.|TRBJ2-5
ASSFPGAGETQY
>TRBV7-9|TRBD1|TRBJ1-4
ASASNRDRTNEKLF
>TRBV4-1|.|TRBJ1-2
ASSQDGQGGTYGYT
>TRBV7-9|.|TRBJ2-5
ASSLWGAETQY
>TRBV5-1|TRBD1|TRBJ1-5
ASSTGQTDQPQH
>TRBV4-2|.|TRBJ1-4
ASSERPDSHNEKLF
>TRBV28|.|TRBJ1-5
AVRGGNNQPQH
>TRBV7-9|.|TRBJ1-1
ASSLGSGPREAF
>TRBV11-2|.|TRBJ2-7
ASSSGRASYEQY
>TRBV13|TRBD1|TRBJ2-7
ASSIGQATTYEQY
>TRBV18|.|TRBJ1-4
ASSPPISGRTQKLF
>TRBV18|.|TRBJ1-1
ASSREDSNTEAF
>TRBV27|.|TRBJ2-5
ASSLDLRSYQETQY
>TRBV5-4|.|TRBJ2-7
ASSLGSQTYEQY
>TRBV15|.|TRBJ2-5
ATSRGGGGYQETQY
>TRBV2|.|TRBJ1-5
ASSSDRPYQPQH
>TRBV7-2|.|TRBJ1-1
ASSLGRVGTEAF
>TRBV5-1|TRBD2|TRBJ2-3
ASSRGGTDTQY
>TRBV2|TRBD1|TRBJ1-5
ASSDPTGDQPQH
>TRBV7-9|.|TRBJ1-1
ASSPRWGNTEAF
>TRBV6-5|TRBD1|TRBJ2-7
ASSYSPDRVGYEQY